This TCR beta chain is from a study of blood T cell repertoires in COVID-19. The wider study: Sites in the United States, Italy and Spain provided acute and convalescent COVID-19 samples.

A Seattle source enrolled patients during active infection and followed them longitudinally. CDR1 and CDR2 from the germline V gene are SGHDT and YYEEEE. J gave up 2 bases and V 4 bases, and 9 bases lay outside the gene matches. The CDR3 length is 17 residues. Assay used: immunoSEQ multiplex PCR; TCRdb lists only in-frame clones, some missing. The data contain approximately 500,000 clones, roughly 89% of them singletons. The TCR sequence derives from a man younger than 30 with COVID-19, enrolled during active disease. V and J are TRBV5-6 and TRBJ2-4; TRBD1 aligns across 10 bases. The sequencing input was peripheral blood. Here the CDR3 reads CASSKDRGRDSKNIQYF. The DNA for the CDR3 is TGTGCCAGCAGCAAAGACAGGGGGCGCGACTCCAAAAACATTCAGTACTTC.